The T cell receptor (beta chain) described here comes from a study of OX40 agonist ivuxolimab in advanced cancers. Study information: A partial response was reached by three patients: one with hepatocellular carcinoma and two with cutaneous melanoma.

Germline CDR1 and CDR2: SGHAT and FQNNGV. V was clipped by 4 bases and J by 0 bases, with 4 bases between them. The CDR3 runs 14 residues. Autoimmune disease history or systemic immunosuppression meant exclusion. This table comes from immunoSEQ multiplex PCR, and its TCRdb copy is limited to in-frame clones, with some not included. The top ten hold around 0.78% of the sample, which has some 80,000 clones, roughly 84% seen once. This TCR was sampled from an adult with an advanced solid tumor such as melanoma, head and neck, liver or kidney cancer. The chain combines TRBV11-2 with TRBJ2-6; D is unresolved. The sample was CD4+ or CD8+ T cells sorted from blood, taken in a trial of the OX40 agonist ivuxolimab. This CDR3 is CASSSDSGANVLTF. The DNA for the CDR3 is TGTGCCAGCAGCTCAGACTCTGGGGCCAACGTCCTGACTTTC.